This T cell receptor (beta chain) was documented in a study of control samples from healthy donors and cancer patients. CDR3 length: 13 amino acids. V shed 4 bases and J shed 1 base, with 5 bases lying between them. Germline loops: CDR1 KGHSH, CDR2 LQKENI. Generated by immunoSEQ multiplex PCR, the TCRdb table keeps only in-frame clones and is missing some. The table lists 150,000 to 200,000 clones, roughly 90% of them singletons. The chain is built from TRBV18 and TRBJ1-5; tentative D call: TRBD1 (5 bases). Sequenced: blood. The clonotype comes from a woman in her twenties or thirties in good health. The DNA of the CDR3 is TGTGCCAGCTCACAGGGGAGCAATCAGCCCCAGCATTTT. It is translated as CASSQGSNQPQHF.